These 25 T cell receptor beta chains came from one sample sequenced in a study of cytomegalovirus exposure and HLA in healthy donors. PCR amplification relied on 60 Vbeta primers (plus 13 Jbeta primers). Profiling relied on immunoSEQ multiplex PCR, and the TCRdb table lists in-frame clones only, not all of them. The sample records 170,000 or so clones, just under 80% being singletons. Sequenced sample: PBMCs. These receptor sequences come from a woman aged 45-59 years in good health and CMV-seropositive.

This chain joins TRBV7-3 and TRBJ2-5, with 8 bases aligning to TRBD2. The CDR3 is 15 residues long. CDR1 and CDR2 from the germline V gene are SGHTA and FQGTGA. Unmatched junction bases numbered 3, after V lost 2 bases and J lost 1 base. CDR3 sequence (DNA): TGTGCCAGCAGCTTACAGCGGGGGACCCAAGAGACCCAGTACTTC. Translated, it gives CASSLQRGTQETQYF.

This clone was counted a few times. J is TRBJ1-5 and V is TRBV11-2; D is unresolved. This CDR3 spans 17 amino acids. Germline lookup yields CDR1 SGHAT and CDR2 FQNNGV. Trimming took 1 base from V and 0 from J, leaving 13 bases between them. The CDR3 DNA reads as TGTGCCAGCAGCTTAGGTCATGGAGGCCGTAGCAATCAGCCCCAGCATTTT. Translating it yields CASSLGHGGRSNQPQHF.

The rearrangement joins TRBV30 to TRBJ2-1; 8 bases line up with TRBD1. The CDR3 runs to 14 residues. The V segment lost 1 base and the J segment 7 bases; nucleotides outside the gene matches: 6. Germline values: CDR1 GTSNPN, CDR2 SVGIG (reference sequence). Here the CDR3 DNA reads TGTGCCTGGAGTGACAGGGGGGTAGGGAATGAGCAGTTCTTC. The encoded protein is CAWSDRGVGNEQFF.

This clone was detected a few times. The gene calls are TRBV7-6 and TRBJ1-6, with D uncertain. The CDR3 spans 16 residues. Germline V gene lookup returns CDR1 SGHVS and CDR2 FNYEAQ. Deletions cut 5 bases from V and 0 bases from J, with 11 bases between. CDR3 residues: CASSPSTSSYNSPLHF. The CDR3 DNA reads TGTGCCAGCAGCCCGTCCACGAGCTCCTATAATTCACCCCTCCACTTT.

This chain joins TRBV9 and TRBJ2-2; D is unresolved. The CDR3 contains 13 residues. From germline, CDR1 is SGDLS and CDR2 YYNGEE. V was pared by 5 bases and J by 1 base, with 6 bases between. CDR3 DNA: TGTGCCAGCAGAGGAGTGAACACCGGGGAGCTGTTTTTT. The encoded protein is CASRGVNTGELFF.

This rearrangement joins TRBV7-8 to TRBJ2-7, with 7 bases fitting TRBD2. J lost 1 base, V lost 3 bases, and 12 bases had no gene match. This CDR3 comprises 17 residues. Germline V CDR1 and CDR2: SGHVS, FQNEAQ. CDR3 loop: CASSFERPSGISYEQYF. For the CDR3, the DNA is TGTGCCAGCAGCTTCGAGCGCCCTAGCGGTATTTCCTACGAGCAGTACTTC.

The V and J genes are TRBV4-2 and TRBJ2-1, with TRBD1 identical over 7 bases. CDR3 length: 15 amino acids. V lost 0 bases to trimming and J lost 4 bases; unmatched junction nucleotides: 3. Germline loops: CDR1 LGHNA, CDR2 YNFKEQ. Written as DNA, the CDR3 is TGTGCCAGCAGCCAAGATTGGACAGGATACAATGAGCAGTTCTTC. This codes for CASSQDWTGYNEQFF.

The chain combines TRBV10-3 with TRBJ1-1; TRBD1 agrees at 9 bases. Germline CDR1 reads ENHRY; CDR2 reads SYGVKD. Trimming at V came to 6 bases and at J to 1 base, leaving 3 bases not matched to a gene. The CDR3 runs 14 residues. The CDR3 sequence is CAIRGTGQNTEAFF. In DNA, the CDR3 is TGTGCCATCAGAGGGACAGGGCAGAACACTGAAGCTTTCTTT.

The chain links TRBV6-5 to TRBJ1-2, with D possibly matching TRBD1 (6 bases). CDR1 is MNHEY, CDR2 SVGAGI, per germline. Trimming took 2 bases from V and 4 from J, leaving 11 bases between them. The CDR3 runs 14 residues. Here the CDR3 DNA reads TGTGCCAGCAGTTACGCACAGGGCGTCTATGGCTACACCTTC. As protein: CASSYAQGVYGYTF.

This clone was counted only a few times. The chain has TRBV7-8 and TRBJ1-1; D gene ambiguous. The V gene's germline CDR1 is SGHVS and CDR2 FQNEAQ. V was shortened by 5 bases and J by 4 bases, with 14 bases between the two germline ends. CDR3 length equals 14 residues. The CDR3 DNA is TGTGCCAGCAGCCCTATCATAGTTGTCACTGAAGCTTTCTTT. It translates to CASSPIIVVTEAFF.

This clone showed up just once. The rearrangement joins TRBV6-1 to TRBJ1-6; 8 bases are shared with TRBD1. This CDR3 has 16 residues. V shed 4 bases, J shed 3 bases, and the junction held 5 bases outside the gene matches. In germline, CDR1 is MNHNS, CDR2 SASEGT. Written as DNA, the CDR3 is TGTGCCAGCAGTGTACAGGGGGATAGCTATAATTCACCCCTCCACTTT. It encodes CASSVQGDSYNSPLHF.

The rearrangement links TRBV5-1 to TRBJ2-2, with D maybe TRBD2 (6 bases). The germline V gene has CDR1 SGHRS and CDR2 YFSETQ. The CDR3 extends over 14 amino acids. V lost 5 bases and J 2 bases, leaving 10 bases between the germline ends. CDR3 protein: CASRAGTNTGELFF. The CDR3 coding sequence is TGCGCCAGCAGGGCGGGGACCAACACCGGGGAGCTGTTTTTT.

The chain is built from TRBV11-1 and TRBJ1-1, with D possibly TRBD1 on 6 matching bases. CDR1 SGHAT and CDR2 FQDESV come from the germline V gene (reference sequence). V gave up 5 bases and J gave up 7 bases, with 20 bases separating them. The CDR3 loop spans 15 amino acids. The CDR3 nucleotides read TGTGCCAGCAGCACACACCCGACAGGTCGTATTGAAGCTTTCTTT. It translates to CASSTHPTGRIEAFF.

The V and J genes are TRBV19 and TRBJ2-7; D unclear. The length of the CDR3 is 15 residues. V gave up 6 bases and J gave up 4 bases, with 19 bases separating them. Germline V gene lookup returns CDR1 LNHDA and CDR2 SQIVND (reference sequence). The CDR3 DNA is TGTGCCAGTAGCCAAATGGCGGTAAAAGGATACGAGCAGTACTTC. Protein: CASSQMAVKGYEQYF.

This chain links TRBV9 with TRBJ2-7, with D maybe TRBD2 (5 bases). Germline CDR1 and CDR2: SGDLS and YYNGEE. The CDR3 is made up of 15 amino acids. V lost 0 bases and J lost 2, with 12 bases in between. The DNA of the CDR3 is TGTGCCAGCAGCGTAGGCGTTGGGAGCACCTACGAGCAGTACTTC. It codes for CASSVGVGSTYEQYF.

The chain couples TRBV7-9 to TRBJ2-2, with TRBD1 as a possible D gene (5 bases). The CDR3 consists of 14 residues. The V and J ends lost 3 bases and 5 bases respectively, with 10 bases between them. Germline V gene lookup returns CDR1 SEHNR and CDR2 FQNEAQ (reference sequence). CDR3: CASSFSRQTGELFF. The CDR3 nucleotides are TGTGCCAGCAGCTTCTCCCGACAGACCGGGGAGCTGTTTTTT.

This chain connects TRBV5-1 to TRBJ2-3; a weak D match, TRBD2 (7 bases). V was pared by 0 bases and J by 4 bases, with 15 bases between. This CDR3 is built from 16 residues. Per the germline V gene, CDR1 is SGHRS and CDR2 is YFSETQ. The CDR3 nucleotides are TGCGCCAGCAGCTTGGAGGGGGGGGGCCGGGCAGATACGCAGTATTTT. Translated: CASSLEGGGRADTQYF. Together with reference TRBV5-1 and TRBJ2-3, the CDR3 gives the full variable domain: KAGVTQTPRYLIKTRGQQVTLSCSPISGHRSVSWYQQTPGQGLQFLFEYFSETQRNKGNFPGRFSGRQFSNSRSEMNVSTLELGDSALYLCASSLEGGGRADTQYFGPGTRLTVL.

The rearrangement uses TRBV6-4 and TRBJ2-7; D uncertain. The CDR3 spans 13 residues. Deletions cut 4 bases from V and 2 bases from J, with 9 bases between. From germline, CDR1 is MRHNA and CDR2 SNTAGT. The CDR3 is CASSVAPTYEQYF. The CDR3 DNA reads as TGTGCCAGCAGTGTGGCCCCCACCTACGAGCAGTACTTC.

The gene calls are TRBV7-9 and TRBJ1-4, with a weak D call TRBD1 (5 bases). In germline, CDR1 is SEHNR, CDR2 FQNEAQ (reference sequence). The CDR3 has 11 residues. V shed 10 bases and J shed 8 bases, with 11 bases lying between them. The CDR3 region is CATPGGEKLFF. CDR3 nucleotide sequence: TGTGCCACTCCCGGGGGAGAAAAACTGTTTTTT.

This clone turned up a few times. The chain is built from TRBV5-1 and TRBJ1-4, with a tentative D call TRBD1 (5 bases). The CDR3 is made up of 15 amino acids. The germline V gene encodes CDR1 SGHRS and CDR2 YFSETQ. The germline V and J ends were trimmed by 3 bases and 5 bases, with 14 bases remaining between them. The CDR3 DNA reads TGCGCCAGCAGCTCCGGGGGGGTAGGGAATGAAAAACTGTTTTTT. Protein sequence: CASSSGGVGNEKLFF.

This clone occurred a few times. The gene calls are TRBV30 and TRBJ2-7; D might be TRBD2 (5 bases). V was shortened by 5 bases and J by 2 bases, with 10 bases between the two germline ends. The CDR3 is 12 amino acids. Germline CDR1 and CDR2: GTSNPN and SVGIG (reference sequence). As DNA, the CDR3 is TGTGCCTGGGAGGCCGGGGCCTACGAGCAGTACTTC. Encoded protein: CAWEAGAYEQYF.

The table lists this clone with a count of one. The gene calls are TRBV19 and TRBJ2-5; 14 bases fit TRBD2. V lost 3 bases, J lost 5 bases, and 5 bases stayed unmatched. The CDR3 runs to 16 residues. The V gene's germline CDR1 is LNHDA and CDR2 SQIVND (reference sequence). The CDR3 loop reads CASSMTSGGAFETQYF. Written as DNA, the CDR3 is TGTGCCAGTAGTATGACTAGCGGGGGGGCATTTGAGACCCAGTACTTC.

The V gene is TRBV12-5, the J gene TRBJ1-2; D possibly corresponds to TRBD1 (5 bases). V lost 3 bases to trimming and J lost 8 bases, with 13 bases between them. The germline V gene has CDR1 LGHNT and CDR2 FRNRAP. This CDR3 has 13 residues. CDR3: CASGFGGTRGYTF. CDR3 in DNA: TGTGCTAGTGGTTTCGGGGGAACTCGCGGCTACACCTTC.

The chain uses TRBV6-5 and TRBJ2-2, with TRBD1 as a possible D gene (6 bases). V was clipped by 7 bases and J by 3 bases, with 12 bases between them. The CDR3 length is 14 residues. The germline V gene has CDR1 MNHEY and CDR2 SVGAGI. The CDR3 here is CASMGTRYTGELFF. The CDR3 region has the DNA TGTGCCAGCATGGGGACACGATACACCGGGGAGCTGTTTTTT.

CDR3 sequence: CASSLDEQENQPQHF. The CDR3 DNA sequence: TGTGCCAGCAGCTTAGATGAGCAGGAAAATCAGCCCCAGCATTTT. The V call is TRBV7-8, the J call TRBJ1-5; D call uncertain. There are 15 residues in the CDR3. CDR1 is SGHVS and CDR2 is FQNEAQ in the germline V gene. Trimming pared 1 base from V and 4 bases from J, leaving 11 bases between.